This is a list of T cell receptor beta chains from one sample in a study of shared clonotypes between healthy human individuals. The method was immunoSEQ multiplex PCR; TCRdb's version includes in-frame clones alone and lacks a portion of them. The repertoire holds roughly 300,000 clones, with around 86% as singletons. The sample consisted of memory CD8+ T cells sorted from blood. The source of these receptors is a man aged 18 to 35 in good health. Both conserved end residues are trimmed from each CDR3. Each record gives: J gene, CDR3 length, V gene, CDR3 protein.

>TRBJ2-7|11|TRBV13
ASRPIDAYEQY
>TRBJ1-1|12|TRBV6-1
ASQVTADLTEAF
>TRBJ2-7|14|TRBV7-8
ASSLPPGTGSYEQY
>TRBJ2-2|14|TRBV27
ASSLSRTGVTGELF
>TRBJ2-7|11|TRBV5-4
ASSLSAGYEQY
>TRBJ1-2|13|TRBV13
ASSKDRERVEGYT
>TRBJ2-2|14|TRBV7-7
ASSLAYTPNTGELF
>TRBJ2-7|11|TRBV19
ASRDRNFYEQY
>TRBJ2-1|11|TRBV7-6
ASSLSGGDEQF
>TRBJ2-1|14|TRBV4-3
ASSQGLAGGYNEQF
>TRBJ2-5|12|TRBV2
ASRGTGGGETQY
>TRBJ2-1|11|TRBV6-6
ASSYTSYNEQF
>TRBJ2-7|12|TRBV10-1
ASSESFGRPEQY
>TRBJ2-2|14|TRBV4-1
ASSQPLAASTGELF
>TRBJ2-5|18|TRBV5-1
ASSFGTGGGFTGFQETQY
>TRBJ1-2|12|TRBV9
ASSVDSTNYGYT
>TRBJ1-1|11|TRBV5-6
ASSLGMNTEAF
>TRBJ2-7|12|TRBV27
ASSLRGPVYEQY
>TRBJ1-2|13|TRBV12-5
ASVKPGQGRHGYT
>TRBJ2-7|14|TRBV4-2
ASSQETGASSYEQY
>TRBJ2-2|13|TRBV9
ASSDPSGPARELF
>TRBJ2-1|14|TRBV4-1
ASSQDGTSGYNEQF
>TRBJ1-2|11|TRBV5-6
ASSKTGVHGYT
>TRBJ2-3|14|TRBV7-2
ASSFGTSGFTDTQY
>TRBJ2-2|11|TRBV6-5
ASRPGYTGELF
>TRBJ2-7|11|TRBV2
ASSPGLSYEQY
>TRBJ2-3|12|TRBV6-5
ASSYSLAADTQY
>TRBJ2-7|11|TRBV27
ASSFRGGYEQY
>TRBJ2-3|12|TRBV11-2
ASLTSGSSGTQY
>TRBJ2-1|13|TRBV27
ASSLRGRLTNEQF
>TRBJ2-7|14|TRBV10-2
ASSDGWDSLRYEQY
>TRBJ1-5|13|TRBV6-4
ASSGEGRGNQPQH
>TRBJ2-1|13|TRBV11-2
ASSLGAGPGEEQF
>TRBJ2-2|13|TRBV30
AWSGGGDSTGELF
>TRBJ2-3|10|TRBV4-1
ASSQYDSTQY
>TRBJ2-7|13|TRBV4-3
ASSQDRGSGHEQY